This entry lists 20 T cell receptor beta chains sequenced from one sample in a study of cytomegalovirus exposure and HLA in healthy donors. Both 60 Vbeta primers and 13 Jbeta primers went into the PCR. Sequencing used immunoSEQ multiplex PCR; TCRdb keeps in-frame clones, though not all of them. The sample holds some 100,000 clones; 81% are singletons and the top ten take under 2.5%. The sample was PBMCs. These receptors came from a woman aged 30 to 39 in good health and CMV-seronegative.

The CDR3 DNA sequence: TGTGCCAGCAGTTTAAGGGCTGGGGGCGATTACAATGAGCAGTTCTTC. It yields the protein CASSLRAGGDYNEQFF. The chain couples TRBV28 to TRBJ2-1, with a weak D call TRBD1 (6 bases). Germline V CDR1 and CDR2: MDHEN, SYDVKM. The CDR3 has 16 amino acids. Deletions cut 2 bases from V and 4 bases from J, with 15 bases between.

The rearrangement links TRBV27 to TRBJ1-1; D unclear. CDR1 and CDR2 from the germline V gene are MNHEY and SMNVEV (reference sequence). Trimming removed 6 bases at V and 3 bases at J, with 17 bases between. CDR3 length: 15 residues. CDR3 in amino acids: CASSPFSLRYTEAFF. DNA for the CDR3: TGTGCCAGCAGCCCCTTTTCGTTGAGGTACACTGAAGCTTTCTTT.

The chain employs TRBV4-1 and TRBJ2-7, with TRBD2 matching over 10 bases. In germline, CDR1 is MGHRA, CDR2 YSYEKL. The CDR3 has 14 residues. V shed 1 base and J 3 bases; nucleotides not matched to a gene: 0. CDR3 protein: CASSQGTSGYEQYF. DNA of the CDR3: TGCGCCAGCAGCCAAGGGACTAGCGGCTACGAGCAGTACTTC.

V gene TRBV27 combines with J gene TRBJ1-5, with TRBD1 matching 7 bases. V dropped 4 bases and J dropped 2; count of bases not matched to a gene: 17. The CDR3 has 19 residues. Germline lookup yields CDR1 MNHEY and CDR2 SMNVEV (reference sequence). In DNA, the CDR3 is TGTGCCAGCAGTTCCACTACAGCCAACAGGGGAGGAGGCAATCAGCCCCAGCATTTT. Amino acids: CASSSTTANRGGGNQPQHF.

The chain employs TRBV27 and TRBJ1-2, with D possibly matching TRBD1 (5 bases). V lost 5 bases, J lost 2 bases, and 12 bases lay in between. The CDR3 covers 14 residues. Germline V gene sequence: CDR1 MNHEY, CDR2 SMNVEV (reference sequence). The CDR3 bases are TGTGCCAGCAGTCCGGGACTCAGGAACTATGGCTACACCTTC. Its protein product is CASSPGLRNYGYTF.

The chain combines TRBV19 with TRBJ2-1; 13 nucleotides align to TRBD2. From germline, CDR1 is LNHDA and CDR2 SQIVND (reference sequence). The CDR3 consists of 17 residues. V lost 2 bases and J lost 6; bases outside the gene matches: 7. CDR3 in amino acids: CASSIWTSGRGPNEQFF. The CDR3 region has the DNA TGTGCCAGTAGTATATGGACTAGCGGGAGAGGGCCCAATGAGCAGTTCTTC.

V and J are TRBV4-2 and TRBJ2-7, with no clear D. CDR3 length: 14 amino acids. The germline V and J ends were trimmed by 4 bases and 0 bases, with 10 bases remaining between them. The germline gives CDR1 LGHNA, CDR2 YNFKEQ. The DNA of the CDR3 is TGTGCCAGCAGCCGAGGAAGGAGCTCCTACGAGCAGTACTTC. Translation gives CASSRGRSSYEQYF.

The V call is TRBV6-5, the J call TRBJ1-5, with a possible D match to TRBD1 (6 bases). This CDR3 has 12 amino acids. Germline-derived CDR1 and CDR2 are MNHEY and SVGAGI. V lost 8 bases, J lost 9 bases, and 14 bases lay in between. The CDR3 nucleotides read TGTGCCAGCGCCCCGAGGGGGGGGCCCCAGCATTTT. Amino acid sequence: CASAPRGGPQHF.

This clone was observed a single time. This chain connects TRBV27 to TRBJ1-6; perhaps TRBD1 as D (6 bases). CDR1 is MNHEY, CDR2 SMNVEV, per germline (reference sequence). This CDR3 has 14 residues. Trimming took off 4 bases at V and 10 bases at J, with 14 bases between the two ends. CDR3 in DNA: TGTGCCAGCAGTTGGGTCGGGGGGCCCTCACCCCTCCACTTT. It specifies CASSWVGGPSPLHF.

The chain combines TRBV4-3 with TRBJ2-2; TRBD2 matches at 13 bases. The CDR3 is made up of 17 amino acids. The V and J ends lost 1 base and 8 bases, in that order; junction bases with no gene match: 7. Germline CDR1 and CDR2: LGHNA and YSLEER. The CDR3 protein is CASSQVPTSGREGELFF. The CDR3 DNA is TGCGCCAGCAGCCAAGTCCCAACTAGCGGGAGGGAGGGGGAGCTGTTTTTT.

V gene TRBV11-2 combines with J gene TRBJ2-7, with 8 bases identical to TRBD1. V trimming: 4 bases; J trimming: 5 bases; junction bases outside the gene matches: 4. The CDR3 runs to 13 residues. The germline V gene has CDR1 SGHAT and CDR2 FQNNGV. For the CDR3, the DNA is TGTGCCAGCAGCTCCGGACAGGGCGACGAGCAGTACTTC. This codes for CASSSGQGDEQYF.

This clone has only a few counts. This chain joins TRBV6-5 and TRBJ2-1; TRBD2 is a possible D gene (8 bases). Germline V lookup: CDR1 MNHEY, CDR2 SVGAGI. V was shortened by 2 bases and J by 10 bases, with 12 bases between the two germline ends. This CDR3 spans 13 amino acids. CDR3: CASSYTGGGEQFF. CDR3 DNA: TGTGCCAGCAGTTACACGGGAGGGGGCGAGCAGTTCTTC.

The chain has TRBV30 and TRBJ2-4, with 9 bases that match TRBD1. Trimming cost V 7 bases and J 10 bases; bases outside gene matches: 11. The length of the CDR3 is 13 residues. CDR1 is GTSNPN, CDR2 SVGIG, per germline (reference sequence). The CDR3 protein is CASHEDRGGIQYF. Written as DNA, the CDR3 is TGTGCCTCCCATGAGGACAGGGGAGGTATTCAGTACTTC.

The rearrangement uses TRBV6-1 and TRBJ1-2, with D possibly TRBD1 on 6 matching bases. The V gene's germline CDR1 is MNHNS and CDR2 SASEGT. The CDR3 is 15 residues long. Trimming removed 2 bases from V and 4 bases from J, with 14 bases in between. The CDR3 spells CASSERDTTTYGYTF. The CDR3 nucleotides are TGTGCCAGCAGTGAACGGGACACTACGACCTATGGCTACACCTTC.

This clone was observed a handful of times. The genes are TRBV30 and TRBJ2-2; D not certain. With 5 bases removed from V and 9 bases from J, the gap between germline ends came to 7 bases. CDR1 and CDR2 from the germline V gene are GTSNPN and SVGIG (reference sequence). The CDR3 has 10 amino acids. DNA of the CDR3: TGTGCCTGGGGCCACAGGGAGCTGTTTTTT. Translation: CAWGHRELFF. The complete variable domain, with remaining parts taken from reference TRBV30 and TRBJ2-2, reads SQTIHQWPATLVQPVGSPLSLECTVEGTSNPNLYWYRQAAGRGLQLLFYSVGIGQISSEVPQNLSASRPQDRQFILSSKKLLLSDSGFYLCAWGHRELFFGEGSRLTVL.

This clone was observed once. The chain employs TRBV28 and TRBJ2-7; D is possibly TRBD1 (6 bases). CDR1 and CDR2 from the germline V gene are MDHEN and SYDVKM. This CDR3 is 15 amino acids long. Trimming took off 5 bases at V and 5 bases at J, with 19 bases between the two ends. CDR3 region: CASSKTGTLGNEQYF. Here the CDR3 DNA reads TGTGCCAGCAGTAAAACCGGGACATTGGGCAACGAGCAGTACTTC.

This clone has only one observation. This same CDR3 is encoded by further DNA sequences in the sample. This chain joins TRBV5-1 and TRBJ2-5; weak D call: TRBD1 (6 bases). V was shortened by 0 bases and J by 5 bases, with 11 bases between the two germline ends. Germline V gene lookup returns CDR1 SGHRS and CDR2 YFSETQ. This CDR3 contains 14 residues. The CDR3 DNA reads TGCGCCAGCAGCTTGGGGGGGCTCGGGGAGACCCAGTACTTC. Amino acid sequence: CASSLGGLGETQYF.

The V and J genes are TRBV9 and TRBJ2-3; 8 bases agree with TRBD2. The CDR3 covers 16 residues. From germline, CDR1 is SGDLS and CDR2 YYNGEE. V was pared by 4 bases and J by 3 bases, with 10 bases of the junction left unmatched. CDR3 sequence: CASSPRLAGLTDTQYF. The CDR3 nucleotides read TGTGCCAGCAGCCCGAGGCTAGCGGGTTTGACAGATACGCAGTATTTT. The full variable domain, in which reference TRBV9 and TRBJ2-3 provide the parts outside the CDR3, is DSGVTQTPKHLITATGQRVTLRCSPRSGDLSVYWYQQSLDQGLQFLIQYYNGEERAKGNILERFSAQQFPDLHSELNLSSLELGDSALYFCASSPRLAGLTDTQYFGPGTRLTVL.

This clone was observed a single time. The chain is built from TRBV5-6 and TRBJ1-4; D perhaps matches TRBD1 (6 bases). Germline V gene sequence: CDR1 SGHDT, CDR2 YYEEEE. This CDR3 region has 18 residues. Trimming stripped 4 bases from V and 3 bases from J, with 22 bases between. The CDR3 loop is CASSGPGGQRHPNEKLFF. Here the CDR3 DNA reads TGTGCCAGCAGCGGCCCCGGGGGGCAACGACACCCTAATGAAAAACTGTTTTTT.

This clone was seen a single time. The chain is built from TRBV5-4 and TRBJ2-5, with 8 bases fitting TRBD1. The CDR3 loop spans 14 amino acids. Trimming took 3 bases from V and 5 from J; bases not matched to a gene: 6. Looked up from germline, CDR1 is SGHNT and CDR2 is YYREEE (reference sequence). In DNA form, the CDR3 reads TGTGCCAGCAGCTGGGACAGGAGGTGGGAGACCCAGTACTTC. Translated: CASSWDRRWETQYF.